A single sample gave rise to the 23 T cell receptor beta chains below, sequenced in a study of early T cells in non-severe SARS-CoV-2 infection. TCRdb fed the 5' RACE reads into MiXCR, producing one record per CDR3 protein. Here the sample spans about 48,000 distinct CDR3 sequences, about 9.2% being singletons. Sequencing was done on a sample of whole blood. The receptors derive from an adult who was a healthcare worker with PCR-confirmed SARS-CoV-2 infection or an uninfected control (not recorded which).

There are many counts of this clonotype. The V call is TRBV6-7, the J call TRBJ1-4, with D perhaps TRBD1 (6 bases). TRBV6-7 is an ORF for which the function is uncertain. Trimming took off 4 bases at V and 4 bases at J, with 19 bases between the two ends. The CDR3 covers 17 residues. CDR3 region: CASSCGAGVHINEKLFF. CDR3 sequence (DNA): TGTGCCAGCAGTTGCGGGGCAGGGGTTCATATTAATGAAAAACTGTTTTTT.

The chain links TRBV7-9 to TRBJ2-7; TRBD2 agrees at 11 bases. The V gene's germline CDR1 is SEHNR and CDR2 FQNEAQ (reference sequence). This CDR3 has 15 residues. Losses at the gene ends were 5 bases for V and 5 bases for J; bases not matched to a gene: 8. The CDR3 DNA is TGTGCCAGCAGCCATAGCGGGAGGGCCTTTCACGAGCAGTACTTC. Translated: CASSHSGRAFHEQYF.

The V gene is TRBV7-2, the J gene TRBJ1-5; 8 bases agree with TRBD1. V lost 4 bases to trimming and J lost 9 bases; unmatched junction nucleotides: 5. The CDR3 has 13 amino acids. Germline V gives CDR1 SGHTA, CDR2 FQGNSA. The chain's CDR3 is CASSSQGATPQHF. CDR3 nucleotide sequence: TGTGCCAGCAGCTCCCAGGGGGCGACGCCCCAGCATTTT.

This chain connects TRBV28 to TRBJ2-3; D gene unclear. Germline CDR1 is MDHEN and CDR2 is SYDVKM. V shed 1 base and J shed 5 bases, with 16 bases lying between them. The CDR3 extends over 16 amino acids. This CDR3 reads CASSLSRGTYRDTQYF. DNA of the CDR3: TGTGCCAGCAGTTTATCCCGTGGTACTTACAGAGATACGCAGTATTTT.

The V and J genes are TRBV12-5 and TRBJ1-5; TRBD1 might be the D (6 bases). CDR3 length: 18 residues. Trimming pared 6 bases from V and 0 bases from J, leaving 21 bases between. The germline CDR1 and CDR2 sequences are LGHNT and FRNRAP. The CDR3 DNA is TGTGCTAGTGGCCCCGGGACACAAATTGGGGGTAGCAATCAGCCCCAGCATTTT. Protein sequence: CASGPGTQIGGSNQPQHF.

This clonotype counts as medium-sized. The chain is built from TRBV28 and TRBJ2-5; weak D call: TRBD1 (6 bases). The V end lost 5 bases, the J end lost 5 bases, and 18 bases lay between the germline ends. CDR1 and CDR2 (germline): MDHEN, SYDVKM. This CDR3 is built from 15 residues. Written as DNA, the CDR3 is TGTGCCAGCAGTCTAAACGCAGGGGTTTACGAGACCCAGTACTTC. Protein sequence: CASSLNAGVYETQYF.

This clonotype was observed a handful of times. The V call is TRBV5-1, the J call TRBJ1-3; TRBD1 might be the D (5 bases). The germline V and J ends were trimmed by 4 bases and 3 bases, with 17 bases remaining between them. The CDR3 is made up of 16 amino acids. Germline V gives CDR1 SGHRS, CDR2 YFSETQ. CDR3 protein: CASSPGIGGGGNTIYF. The CDR3 nucleotides are TGCGCCAGCAGCCCCGGAATCGGGGGTGGTGGAAACACCATATATTTT.

This clonotype was observed a handful of times. V and J are TRBV7-2 and TRBJ1-2; D is undetermined. The germline CDR1 and CDR2 sequences are SGHTA and FQGNSA. Between the trimmed V and J ends, which lost 1 base and 7 bases, there was a span of 10 bases. This CDR3 region has 13 residues. CDR3 loop: CASSLEGVRGYTF. Written as DNA, the CDR3 is TGTGCCAGCAGCTTAGAGGGAGTGCGTGGCTACACCTTC.

This clonotype has a count of ten or more. The V call is TRBV5-1, the J call TRBJ2-1; no firm D call. This CDR3 is built from 14 residues. Germline V gives CDR1 SGHRS, CDR2 YFSETQ. Trimming removed 3 bases from V and 9 bases from J, with 16 bases in between. The CDR3 here is CASSSAVSISEQFF. The CDR3 DNA follows: TGCGCCAGCAGCTCGGCAGTAAGCATCAGTGAGCAGTTCTTC.

Ten or more counts support this clonotype. The V call is TRBV5-1, the J call TRBJ1-1; possibly TRBD1 for D (5 bases). Germline CDR1 SGHRS, CDR2 YFSETQ. The CDR3 spans 15 residues. V was clipped by 7 bases and J by 0 bases, with 16 bases between them. The DNA for the CDR3 is TGCGCCAGCGGAACACTCGGGACCCTGAACACTGAAGCTTTCTTT. Its translation: CASGTLGTLNTEAFF.

This clonotype has a count of ten or more. The V and J genes are TRBV28 and TRBJ2-1; TRBD2 matches at 13 bases. CDR1 is MDHEN and CDR2 is SYDVKM in the germline V gene. The CDR3 runs to 16 residues. V lost 5 bases, J lost 7 bases, and 8 bases stayed unmatched. CDR3 nucleotide sequence: TGTGCCAGCAGTATTATGGGACTAGCGGGGTCTAATGAGCAGTTCTTC. Translation gives CASSIMGLAGSNEQFF.

There are many counts of this clonotype. The CDR3 region is CASRLTGRMNTEAFF. The CDR3 DNA is TGTGCCAGCAGGCTGACTGGAAGAATGAACACTGAAGCTTTCTTT. V usage is TRBV6-2 or TRBV6-3 and J usage is TRBJ1-1; D gene unclear. Germline CDR1 reads MNHEY; CDR2 reads SVGEGT. Trimming took 6 bases from V and 0 from J, leaving 14 bases between them. CDR3 length: 15 amino acids.

This clonotype was counted ten times or more. The V call is TRBV20-1, the J call TRBJ1-1; possibly TRBD1 for D (5 bases). CDR1 is DFQATT, CDR2 SNEGSKA, per germline (reference sequence). The CDR3 has 20 residues. V shed 3 bases and J shed 4 bases, with 33 bases lying between them. CDR3 bases: TGCAGTGCTAGTGCCTATAGGTATCCCCAATACACACCGAGGGGCACTGAAGCTTTCTTT. Translated: CSASAYRYPQYTPRGTEAFF.

This clonotype came up a few times. The rearrangement links TRBV30 to TRBJ2-1; tentative D call: TRBD1 (6 bases). The V and J ends lost 8 bases and 4 bases respectively, with 6 bases between them. There are 10 residues in the CDR3. The V gene's germline CDR1 is GTSNPN and CDR2 SVGIG (reference sequence). The CDR3 DNA is TGTGCCACAGGGTACAATGAGCAGTTCTTC. The encoded protein is CATGYNEQFF.

J is TRBJ2-1 and V is TRBV12-5, with D perhaps TRBD1 or TRBD2 (5 bases each). The length of the CDR3 is 15 residues. Trimming stripped 7 bases from V and 8 bases from J, with 21 bases between. The germline V gene encodes CDR1 LGHNT and CDR2 FRNRAP. The CDR3 nucleotides are TGTGCTAGTGCGACCGGGACCCTAAACTCCCATGAGCAGTTCTTC. As protein: CASATGTLNSHEQFF.

This clonotype was picked up a small number of times. V and J are TRBV6-2 or TRBV6-3 and TRBJ1-3; possibly TRBD1 for D (6 bases). V was cut by 5 bases and J by 4 bases, with 21 bases left in between. There are 17 residues in the CDR3. CDR1 is MNHEY and CDR2 is SVGEGT in the germline V gene. The CDR3 is CASSAGGQSATGNTIYF. The CDR3 DNA follows: TGTGCCAGCAGTGCCGGTGGACAGAGCGCTACAGGAAACACCATATATTTT.

This clonotype was counted many times. The V gene is TRBV2, the J gene TRBJ2-2; a possible D gene is TRBD1 (5 bases). The V end was cut by 3 bases, the J end by 4 bases, with 15 bases between. From germline, CDR1 is SNHLY and CDR2 FYNNEI. The CDR3 runs 16 residues. The CDR3: CASSEWAGSGTGELFF. The CDR3 DNA reads TGTGCCAGCAGTGAGTGGGCAGGGTCGGGCACCGGGGAGCTGTTTTTT.

The rearrangement links TRBV4-1 to TRBJ2-7; D unresolved. The V gene's germline CDR1 is MGHRA and CDR2 YSYEKL. The CDR3 has 15 amino acids. The ends were cut back, 3 bases at V and 1 base at J, with 13 bases in the middle. In DNA, the CDR3 is TGCGCCAGCAGCCAGGCTGGTCCCCAGTCCTACGAGCAGTACTTC. It translates to CASSQAGPQSYEQYF.

This clonotype was recorded at least ten times. V usage is TRBV6-5 and J usage is TRBJ2-3; 9 bases align to TRBD1. CDR1 and CDR2 (germline): MNHEY, SVGAGI. Unmatched junction bases numbered 4, after V lost 4 bases and J lost 2 bases. The CDR3 is made up of 15 amino acids. CDR3 DNA: TGTGCCAGCAGTTCGACAGGGGGACCCACAGATACGCAGTATTTT. Amino acid sequence: CASSSTGGPTDTQYF.

This clonotype was recorded at least ten times. The chain couples TRBV6-5 to TRBJ2-1, with D perhaps matching TRBD1 or TRBD2 (5 bases each). Deletions cut 5 bases from V and 9 bases from J, with 14 bases between. This CDR3 region has 13 residues. Germline CDR1 and CDR2: MNHEY and SVGAGI. The CDR3 here is CASSPVGGGEQFF. In DNA form, the CDR3 reads TGTGCCAGCAGTCCCGTTGGGGGTGGTGAGCAGTTCTTC.

V is TRBV24-1 and J is TRBJ1-5; D perhaps matches TRBD1 (5 bases). Trimming took off 2 bases at V and 2 bases at J, with 15 bases between the two ends. The CDR3 has 17 amino acids. Germline V gene sequence: CDR1 KGHDR, CDR2 SFDVKD. Here the CDR3 reads CATSDSSRGIGNQPQHF. In DNA form, the CDR3 reads TGTGCCACCAGTGATTCCTCTAGGGGTATTGGCAATCAGCCCCAGCATTTT.

The sample holds many counts of this clonotype. The chain combines TRBV7-3 with TRBJ2-5; tentative D call: TRBD2 (6 bases). The CDR3 sequence is 16 residues long. Germline V gene sequence: CDR1 SGHTA, CDR2 FQGTGA. Trimming stripped 5 bases from V and 5 bases from J, with 21 bases between. The CDR3 DNA is TGTGCCAGCAGCCCCTTTGGTTCGGGAGATTCTGAGACCCAGTACTTC. It encodes CASSPFGSGDSETQYF. The full variable domain, its missing parts supplied by reference TRBV7-3 and TRBJ2-5, is GAGVSQTPSNKVTEKGKYVELRCDPISGHTALYWYRQSLGQGPEFLIYFQGTGAADDSGLPNDRFFAVRPEGSVSTLKIQRTERGDSAVYLCASSPFGSGDSETQYFGPGTRLLVL.

The CDR3 DNA is TGTGCCAGCAGCTCTACCGGGACAGCGACCTACGAGCAGTACTTC. This codes for CASSSTGTATYEQYF. The rearrangement links TRBV7-9 to TRBJ2-7; 7 bases are shared with TRBD1. Unmatched junction bases numbered 8, after V lost 4 bases and J lost 2 bases. The CDR3 length is 15 residues. Germline CDR1 and CDR2: SEHNR and FQNEAQ (reference sequence).